One and the same sample provided the 29 T cell receptor beta chains below, sequenced in a study of shared clonotypes between healthy human individuals. Profiled with immunoSEQ multiplex PCR; TCRdb holds only in-frame clones, not every one. The sample contains under 1,100,000 clones, approximately 76% of which appear only once. Sequencing input: memory CD4+ T cells sorted from blood. Described subset: CD45RA-negative fraction. The receptors come from a man younger than 35 in good health.

This clone was picked up a small number of times. The rearrangement uses TRBV5-4 and TRBJ1-5, with D possibly being TRBD1 (6 bases). This CDR3 has 14 residues. V lost 0 bases, J lost 11 bases, and 15 bases lay in between. CDR1 and CDR2 (germline): SGHNT, YYREEE (reference sequence). The CDR3 here is CASSLDPGAQTQHF. The CDR3 DNA is TGTGCCAGCAGCTTGGATCCAGGGGCCCAGACCCAGCATTTT.

J is TRBJ1-1 and V is TRBV18; 8 bases are a match to TRBD1. CDR1 is KGHSH, CDR2 LQKENI, per germline. The CDR3 runs to 15 residues. J was trimmed by 3 bases and V by 1 base; bases with no gene match: 4. The CDR3 reads CASSPLTGGDTEAFF. For the CDR3, the DNA is TGTGCCAGCTCACCACTAACAGGGGGGGACACTGAAGCTTTCTTT.

This chain joins TRBV10-1 and TRBJ2-1; 7 bases fit TRBD2. Germline CDR1 is WNHNN and CDR2 is SYGVQD (reference sequence). This CDR3 comprises 14 residues. J was trimmed by 6 bases and V by 3 bases; bases with no gene match: 5. DNA of the CDR3: TGCGCCAGCAGTGATATTGGCGGGAGCAATGAGCAGTTCTTC. Protein: CASSDIGGSNEQFF.

The J gene is TRBJ1-2, the V gene TRBV19; 7 bases line up with TRBD1. From germline, CDR1 is LNHDA and CDR2 SQIVND (reference sequence). The CDR3 totals 15 residues. The V gene end was trimmed by 10 bases and the J gene end by 0 bases; junction bases not matched to a gene: 11. The CDR3 nucleotides are TGTGCCACCGCGCGGCTGGGACAGACTAACTATGGCTACACCTTC. It yields the protein CATARLGQTNYGYTF. Full variable domain (remainder filled in from reference TRBV19 and TRBJ1-2): DGGITQSPKYLFRKEGQNVTLSCEQNLNHDAMYWYRQDPGQGLRLIYYSQIVNDFQKGDIAEGYSVSREKKESFPLTVTSAQKNPTAFYLCATARLGQTNYGYTFGSGTRLTVV.

This clone appeared a few times. This sequence joins TRBV7-2 and TRBJ2-4; 13 positions match TRBD2. Trimming took 4 bases from V and 0 from J; bases not matched to a gene: 9. Germline CDR1 reads SGHTA; CDR2 reads FQGNSA. This CDR3 is built from 19 residues. The CDR3 sequence: CASSSPGTSGVLAKNIQYF. CDR3 DNA: TGTGCCAGCAGCTCCCCAGGGACTAGCGGGGTACTAGCCAAAAACATTCAGTACTTC. Using reference TRBV7-2 and TRBJ2-4 for the parts outside the CDR3, the full variable domain is GAGVSQSPSNKVTEKGKDVELRCDPISGHTALYWYRQSLGQGLEFLIYFQGNSAPDKSGLPSDRFSAERTGGSVSTLTIQRTQQEDSAVYLCASSSPGTSGVLAKNIQYFGAGTRLSVL.

The chain joins TRBV27 to TRBJ2-2, with 12 bases fitting TRBD2. CDR1 is MNHEY and CDR2 is SMNVEV in the germline V gene (reference sequence). The CDR3 consists of 17 residues. Trimming removed 6 bases from V and 0 bases from J; junction bases left unmatched: 5. The CDR3 loop reads CASRLAGGYANTGELFF. The DNA for the CDR3 is TGTGCCAGCAGACTAGCGGGGGGCTATGCGAACACCGGGGAGCTGTTTTTT.

The V gene is TRBV7-2, the J gene TRBJ1-4; TRBD1 matches 7 bases. V dropped 5 bases and J dropped 5; count of bases not matched to a gene: 8. The germline CDR1 and CDR2 sequences are SGHTA and FQGNSA. There are 15 residues in the CDR3. CDR3 protein: CASSPGQAPNEKLFF. The CDR3 DNA sequence: TGTGCCAGCAGCCCAGGACAGGCCCCGAATGAAAAACTGTTTTTT.

This clone has a handful of counts. The rearrangement links TRBV4-1 to TRBJ2-5, with 10 nucleotides matching TRBD1. TRBJ2-7 matches the DNA end more closely, so the J call is doubtful. Germline-derived CDR1 and CDR2 are MGHRA and YSYEKL. This CDR3 has 16 residues. In DNA form, the CDR3 reads TGCGCCAGCAGCCAGACCGGGACAGGGGAATTCAACGAGCAGTACTTC. Its translation is CASSQTGTGEFNEQYF.

This chain joins TRBV6-6 and TRBJ1-1; a possible D gene is TRBD1 (5 bases). The CDR3 runs 11 residues. Trimming stripped 6 bases from V and 7 bases from J, with 9 bases between. Germline CDR1 is MNHNY and CDR2 is SVGAGI (reference sequence). The chain's CDR3 is CASSLGGEAFF. The CDR3 region has the DNA TGTGCCAGCAGCCTCGGGGGTGAAGCTTTCTTT.

Only one count was recorded for this clone. The rearrangement uses TRBV27 and TRBJ2-7, with unresolved D. Deletions cut 6 bases from V and 0 bases from J, with 15 bases between. Per the germline V gene, CDR1 is MNHEY and CDR2 is SMNVEV (reference sequence). The length of the CDR3 is 15 residues. The CDR3 DNA is TGTGCCAGCAGCCCAAAGGCAGTCGACTCCTACGAGCAGTACTTC. Translating gives CASSPKAVDSYEQYF.

The chain combines TRBV28 with TRBJ1-2, with D possibly matching TRBD1 (5 bases). Germline lookup yields CDR1 MDHEN and CDR2 SYDVKM. The CDR3 is 17 residues long. The V gene lost 6 bases and the J gene lost 0 bases, with 20 bases spanning the gap. In nucleotides, the CDR3 is TGTGCCAGCAGGGGATCAAAAGGGGTCGGGGCTAACTATGGCTACACCTTC. It is translated as CASRGSKGVGANYGYTF.

The chain combines TRBV19 with TRBJ1-5, with TRBD1 matching 8 bases. The CDR3 covers 16 residues. J gave up 6 bases and V 4 bases, and 11 bases lay outside the gene matches. Per germline, CDR1 LNHDA and CDR2 SQIVND (reference sequence). CDR3 nucleotides: TGTGCCAGTAGTACCATGCCGGGACAGGCGGGTCAGCCCCAGCATTTT. Translating it yields CASSTMPGQAGQPQHF.

The rearrangement uses TRBV11-2 and TRBJ1-4, with D uncertain. The CDR3 runs 15 residues. V lost 1 base and J lost 3, with 9 bases in between. From germline, CDR1 is SGHAT and CDR2 FQNNGV. As DNA, the CDR3 is TGTGCCAGCAGCTTAGGGGGTCCAGCTAATGAAAAACTGTTTTTT. Its translation is CASSLGGPANEKLFF.

The J gene is TRBJ2-3, the V gene TRBV14; TRBD2 might be the D (5 bases). Germline lookup yields CDR1 SGHDN and CDR2 FVKESK. Trimming took off 1 base at V and 6 bases at J, with 11 bases between the two ends. The length of the CDR3 is 14 residues. The CDR3 DNA sequence: TGTGCCAGCAGCCAAGGAGACTACCTTGATACGCAGTATTTT. Residues: CASSQGDYLDTQYF. The whole variable domain, filled in from reference TRBV14 and TRBJ2-3, reads EAGVTQFPSHSVIEKGQTVTLRCDPISGHDNLYWYRRVMGKEIKFLLHFVKESKQDESGMPNNRFLAERTGGTYSTLKVQPAELEDSGVYFCASSQGDYLDTQYFGPGTRLTVL.

The gene calls are TRBV2 and TRBJ1-5; D unresolved. From germline, CDR1 is SNHLY and CDR2 FYNNEI. The CDR3 has 16 amino acids. V shed 2 bases and J shed 0 bases, with 11 bases lying between them. DNA for the CDR3: TGTGCCAGCAGTGAATGGGCAGCATATAGCAATCAGCCCCAGCATTTT. It codes for CASSEWAAYSNQPQHF.

The genes are TRBV10-3 and TRBJ1-1; no definite D call. The CDR3 loop spans 14 amino acids. The V gene's germline CDR1 is ENHRY and CDR2 SYGVKD. The V end was cut by 6 bases, the J end by 1 base, with 12 bases between. The CDR3 here is CAIRASTANTEAFF. The CDR3 DNA follows: TGTGCCATCAGGGCCTCTACAGCGAACACTGAAGCTTTCTTT.

V usage is TRBV7-2 and J usage is TRBJ1-2, with TRBD1 matching over 9 bases. CDR1 is SGHTA and CDR2 is FQGNSA in the germline V gene. V trimming: 4 bases; J trimming: 1 base; junction bases outside the gene matches: 4. The CDR3 sequence is 15 residues long. The CDR3 DNA reads TGTGCCAGCAGCTCCGGGACAGGGAATAACTATGGCTACACCTTC. It encodes CASSSGTGNNYGYTF.

The chain is built from TRBV7-2 and TRBJ2-3; 13 bases are shared with TRBD2. CDR1 is SGHTA and CDR2 is FQGNSA in the germline V gene. CDR3 size: 16 residues. J lost 5 bases, V lost 6 bases, and 8 bases had no gene match. The CDR3 region has the DNA TGTGCCAGCAGTTCCACTAGCGGGGGGGCGAAAGATACGCAGTATTTT. Its protein product is CASSSTSGGAKDTQYF.

This chain uses TRBV6-1 with TRBJ1-2; possibly TRBD1 for D (5 bases). The V gene's germline CDR1 is MNHNS and CDR2 SASEGT. CDR3 size: 13 residues. With 3 bases removed from V and 8 bases from J, the gap between germline ends came to 13 bases. CDR3: CASSDAERDGYTF. CDR3 nucleotide sequence: TGTGCCAGCAGTGATGCCGAAAGGGACGGCTACACCTTC.

Only a few counts were recorded for this clone. The V gene is TRBV4-1, the J gene TRBJ2-2; 7 bases fit TRBD1. Germline V gene sequence: CDR1 MGHRA, CDR2 YSYEKL. With 3 bases clipped from V and 7 bases from J, the junction kept 8 bases outside the gene matches. The CDR3 is 15 residues long. This chain's CDR3 is CASSQDGTARGELFF. The DNA of the CDR3 is TGCGCCAGCAGCCAGGATGGGACAGCCCGCGGGGAGCTGTTTTTT.

The genes are TRBV5-1 and TRBJ1-1; 8 bases are a match to TRBD1. The V gene's germline CDR1 is SGHRS and CDR2 YFSETQ. V dropped 5 bases and J dropped 11; count of bases not matched to a gene: 11. The CDR3 totals 13 residues. This CDR3 is CASSSAGGLLAFF. CDR3 nucleotides: TGCGCCAGCAGTTCGGCAGGGGGCCTGTTGGCTTTCTTT.

This chain joins TRBV19 and TRBJ2-1; TRBD2 aligns across 12 bases. This CDR3 is 17 amino acids long. CDR1 LNHDA and CDR2 SQIVND come from the germline V gene (reference sequence). With 3 bases clipped from V and 7 bases from J, the junction kept 10 bases outside the gene matches. The chain's CDR3 is CASSMERLAGGLNEQFF. As DNA, the CDR3 is TGTGCCAGTAGTATGGAGCGGCTAGCGGGAGGGCTGAATGAGCAGTTCTTC. The whole variable domain, filled in from reference TRBV19 and TRBJ2-1, reads DGGITQSPKYLFRKEGQNVTLSCEQNLNHDAMYWYRQDPGQGLRLIYYSQIVNDFQKGDIAEGYSVSREKKESFPLTVTSAQKNPTAFYLCASSMERLAGGLNEQFFGPGTRLTVL.

The chain joins TRBV19 to TRBJ1-1; 8 bases line up with TRBD1. Germline CDR1 is LNHDA and CDR2 is SQIVND (reference sequence). There are 12 residues in the CDR3. J gave up 2 bases and V 11 bases, and 4 bases lay outside the gene matches. CDR3 DNA: TGTGCCGCCGGACAGGGAAACACTGAAGCTTTCTTT. Encoded protein: CAAGQGNTEAFF.

As for this clone: Other nucleotide sequences from this sample produce the same CDR3. The V call is TRBV19, the J call TRBJ2-5; D is perhaps TRBD2 (6 bases). Trimming shortened V by 1 base and J by 3 bases, and 6 bases separated the two germline ends. Germline CDR1 and CDR2: LNHDA and SQIVND (reference sequence). CDR3 length: 13 amino acids. CDR3 protein: CASSIGGEETQYF. CDR3 coding DNA: TGTGCCAGTAGTATAGGGGGGGAAGAGACCCAGTACTTC.

The chain combines TRBV6-5 with TRBJ1-6, with a weak D call TRBD1 (6 bases). V was shortened by 1 base and J by 5 bases, with 9 bases between the two germline ends. This CDR3 comprises 15 residues. CDR1 MNHEY and CDR2 SVGAGI come from the germline V gene. The CDR3, as DNA: TGTGCCAGCAGTTACTGGGGGCTCGATAATTCACCCCTCCACTTT. Residues: CASSYWGLDNSPLHF.

This clone has a single count. The chain carries TRBV7-9 and TRBJ1-1; 7 positions agree with TRBD1. This CDR3 has 15 residues. CDR1 SEHNR and CDR2 FQNEAQ come from the germline V gene (reference sequence). V lost 6 bases and J lost 2; bases outside the gene matches: 9. In nucleotides, the CDR3 is TGTGCCAGCAGGAAAGCTGGGACAGACAACACTGAAGCTTTCTTT. Its translation is CASRKAGTDNTEAFF.

The rearrangement uses TRBV27 and TRBJ2-6; 11 bases are a match to TRBD1. Unmatched junction bases numbered 5, after V lost 6 bases and J lost 1 base. The CDR3 sequence is 17 residues long. The germline V gene has CDR1 MNHEY and CDR2 SMNVEV (reference sequence). DNA for the CDR3: TGTGCCAGCAGGACCGGGACAGGGGGGTCTGGGGCCAACGTCCTGACTTTC. Translating it yields CASRTGTGGSGANVLTF.

The rearrangement joins TRBV30 to TRBJ1-4, with 7 nucleotides matching TRBD1. With V trimmed by 3 bases and J by 6 bases, 7 bases remained unmatched. Germline assignment: CDR1 GTSNPN and CDR2 SVGIG (reference sequence). The CDR3 extends over 14 amino acids. The CDR3 reads CAWRRYDRDEKLFF. In DNA form, the CDR3 reads TGTGCCTGGAGGCGGTACGACAGGGATGAAAAACTGTTTTTT.

The CDR3 reads CASRVGGANIQYF. Written as DNA, the CDR3 is TGTGCCAGCAGGGTTGGAGGGGCTAACATTCAGTACTTC. The chain recombines TRBV6-5 with TRBJ2-4, with D possibly TRBD2 on 6 matching bases. The CDR3 is made up of 13 amino acids. CDR1 and CDR2 (germline): MNHEY, SVGAGI. Trimming pared 6 bases from V and 7 bases from J, leaving 13 bases between.